Listed below are T cell receptor beta chains from one sample, sequenced in a study of cytomegalovirus exposure and HLA in healthy donors. Sequencing was performed with immunoSEQ multiplex PCR; in TCRdb, only in-frame clones are kept and a portion is missing. The sample holds 180,000 or so clones; roughly 80% are singletons and the top ten take about 3%. The source material was PBMCs. The receptors here all came from a female donor in good health and CMV-seronegative. Each CDR3 is given with its conserved first and last residue. The D gene is left open where the match is weak. Size is stated for part of the rows, as once, few or many counts, or as a class when the clone is expanded.

TGTGCTAGCAGCAAAGACAGGGATGTCGGGGAGCTGTTTTTT	CASSKDRDVGELFF	TRBV7-7	TRBJ2-2	TRBD1	14	few
TGTGCCAGCAGTTCTGTGAACACTGAAGCTTTCTTT	CASSSVNTEAFF	TRBV27	TRBJ1-1	.	12	.
TGCGCCAGCAGCCCCGACGTGGCTAGCGGGAGACGGGAGCAGTTCTTC	CASSPDVASGRREQFF	TRBV5-1	TRBJ2-1	TRBD2	16	.
TGCAGCGTTGCCCCGGGACAGGTCACAGATACGCAGTATTTT	CSVAPGQVTDTQYF	TRBV29-1	TRBJ2-3	TRBD1	14	.
TGCGCCAGGTATTACTGGGCACGTCTTATTCTAGCCAAAAACATTCAGTACTTC	CARYYWARLILAKNIQYF	TRBV5-1	TRBJ2-4	.	18	once
TGTGCCTGGAGTAGGAGCAATGAGCAGTTCTTC	CAWSRSNEQFF	TRBV30	TRBJ2-1	.	11	.
TGCGCCAGCAGCCGGGGACTAGCGGGGCAGGAGACCCAGTACTTC	CASSRGLAGQETQYF	TRBV5-1	TRBJ2-5	TRBD2	15	.
TGTGCCACCCTAGACAGTAATTCACCCCTCCACTTT	CATLDSNSPLHF	TRBV2	TRBJ1-6	.	12	once
TGTGCCTGGAGTCGCGGACTAGGGGGGGAGAATGAGCAGTTCTTC	CAWSRGLGGENEQFF	TRBV30	TRBJ2-1	.	15	.
TGTGCCAGCAGCTTCTCACGGGACAGGGTCATAGGGTATGGCTACACCTTC	CASSFSRDRVIGYGYTF	TRBV11-2	TRBJ1-2	TRBD1	17	.
TGTTCCAGCAGCACCCTAGAGTATGGCTACACCTTC	CSSSTLEYGYTF	TRBV7-9	TRBJ1-2	.	12	.
TGCGCCAGCAGCCAGCGTTCCCACCTCGAAGCTTTCTTT	CASSQRSHLEAFF	TRBV4-1	TRBJ1-1	.	13	.
TGTGCCAGCAGCTTAGTTTTAGCGGGGGGGCCCACAGATACGCAGTATTTT	CASSLVLAGGPTDTQYF	TRBV11-2	TRBJ2-3	TRBD2	17	.
TGTGCCAGCAGCTTATTAGGCAGGGGGAATGAAAAACTGTTTTTT	CASSLLGRGNEKLFF	TRBV7-2	TRBJ1-4	TRBD1	15	.
TGTGCCAGCAGCTTAATCGGGGGATCGAGCAATCAGCCCCAGCATTTT	CASSLIGGSSNQPQHF	TRBV7-8	TRBJ1-5	.	16	few
TGTGCCAGCAGCGTAGAGGGCAGGGGGAATTCACCCCTCCACTTT	CASSVEGRGNSPLHF	TRBV9	TRBJ1-6	TRBD1	15	.
TGTGCCAGCAGCTTGGTCGGGGGCTCTGGGGCCAACGTCCTGACTTTC	CASSLVGGSGANVLTF	TRBV5-6	TRBJ2-6	.	16	.
TGTGCCAGCAGCTTAGAGGGCCTGATGAGTGAAAAACTGTTTTTT	CASSLEGLMSEKLFF	TRBV5-5	TRBJ1-4	.	15	.
TGTGCCACACGAGGGCCGAGCTCTGGAAACACCATATATTTT	CATRGPSSGNTIYF	TRBV9	TRBJ1-3	.	14	.
TGTGCCAGCAGCCAACCTAGGGGAAGGATCAACTATGGCTACACCTTC	CASSQPRGRINYGYTF	TRBV14	TRBJ1-2	.	16	.
TGTGCCAGCAGCTTAAGTGGAGGGGTAGACGAAAAACTGTTTTTT	CASSLSGGVDEKLFF	TRBV7-9	TRBJ1-4	.	15	.
TGTGCCAGCAGCGACAGGGAAGAAAAACTGTTTTTT	CASSDREEKLFF	TRBV6-5	TRBJ1-4	TRBD1	12	.
TGCGCCAGCAGCTTGGGGGACAGGGTGTCCCACGAGCAGTACTTC	CASSLGDRVSHEQYF	TRBV5-1	TRBJ2-7	TRBD1	15	few
TGTGCCAGCAGCTTGACGTACTACGAGCAGTACTTC	CASSLTYYEQYF	TRBV7-9	TRBJ2-7	.	12	.
TGTGCCAGCAGCTTGGGACAGGGGGGGAATCAGCCCCAGCATTTT	CASSLGQGGNQPQHF	TRBV5-8	TRBJ1-5	TRBD1	15	.
TGCAGCGTCGAGGGCGGGGGGCCTTACAATGAGCAGTTCTTC	CSVEGGGPYNEQFF	TRBV29-1	TRBJ2-1	TRBD2	14	.
TGCGCCAGCGGACATAGCTCCTACAATGAGCAGTTCTTC	CASGHSSYNEQFF	TRBV5-1	TRBJ2-1	.	13	few
TGTGCCAGCAGCCCTAACCGGGGTGCGCAAGAGACCCAGTACTTC	CASSPNRGAQETQYF	TRBV6-6	TRBJ2-5	.	15	.
TGTGCCAGCAGCCTAAGACAGGGGATGAACACTGAAGCTTTCTTT	CASSLRQGMNTEAFF	TRBV11-1	TRBJ1-1	TRBD1	15	.
TGTGCTAGCAGCTCCAGGCCCCCACAACATTACTCCTACAATGAGCAGTTCTTC	CASSSRPPQHYSYNEQFF	TRBV7-7	TRBJ2-1	.	18	.
TGTTCCAGCAGCTCGGGGACAGGACGATCCCTCCTGAACTATGGCTACACCTTC	CSSSSGTGRSLLNYGYTF	TRBV7-9	TRBJ1-2	TRBD1	18	.
TGTGCCAGCAGCTTCTCCGGGACAGGGGGCATTTATAGCAATCAGCCCCAGCATTTT	CASSFSGTGGIYSNQPQHF	TRBV11-3	TRBJ1-5	TRBD1	19	.
TGTGCCAGCAGCTTAGAGGGGTCTGGCTACACCTTC	CASSLEGSGYTF	TRBV7-9	TRBJ1-2	.	12	once
TGTGCCTGCCGAGCGGGAGAATCCTACGAGCAGTACTTC	CACRAGESYEQYF	TRBV30	TRBJ2-7	TRBD2	13	.
TGTGCCAGCAGAATGGGGACAGGGGGCCTTGGGTGGGAGACCCAGTACTTC	CASRMGTGGLGWETQYF	TRBV27	TRBJ2-5	TRBD1	17	.
TGTGCCAGCAGTGAACCCCCGTTCAGAGGGATAGACAATGAGCAGTTCTTC	CASSEPPFRGIDNEQFF	TRBV6-1	TRBJ2-1	.	17	.
TGTGCCAGCAGCCAAGAGTGGACTAGCGGAGGGAATGAGCAGTTCTTC	CASSQEWTSGGNEQFF	TRBV4-2	TRBJ2-1	TRBD2	16	.
TGTGCCAGCAGTCGTACAAACTCCTACAATGAGCAGTTCTTC	CASSRTNSYNEQFF	TRBV28	TRBJ2-1	.	14	.
TGTGCCAGCAGCTTTTTAGCGGGGGCTACGAACACCGGGGAGCTGTTTTTT	CASSFLAGATNTGELFF	TRBV5-4	TRBJ2-2	TRBD2	17	.
TGTGCCAGCTCAGCCCAGGGGGCGTCGGACTATGGCTACACCTTC	CASSAQGASDYGYTF	TRBV18	TRBJ1-2	TRBD1	15	.
TGTGCCAGCAGTAGTAGCGGGGGGACGGGCACCGGGGAGCTGTTTTTT	CASSSSGGTGTGELFF	TRBV27	TRBJ2-2	TRBD2	16	.
TGTGCCAGCAGTGAAATATCAGGCCGAGACTATGGCTACACCTTC	CASSEISGRDYGYTF	TRBV6-1	TRBJ1-2	.	15	.
TGTGCCACCAATGAACGGGACAGGGGCCTTGCTAACTATGGCTACACCTTC	CATNERDRGLANYGYTF	TRBV10-3	TRBJ1-2	TRBD1	17	.
TGTGCCAGCAGTTACACCAAGACAGGTTCCTACGAGCAGTACTTC	CASSYTKTGSYEQYF	TRBV6-5	TRBJ2-7	.	15	.
TGCGCCAGCAGGCGTGACAGGGGCCCAACCGGGGAGCTGTTTTTT	CASRRDRGPTGELFF	TRBV5-1	TRBJ2-2	TRBD1	15	.
TGTGCCAGCAGCTTACCCAGACAGGGGGATAACTATGGCTACACCTTC	CASSLPRQGDNYGYTF	TRBV7-9	TRBJ1-2	TRBD1	16	few
TGTGCCAGTAACGGGAACTTCTACAATGAGCAGTTCTTC	CASNGNFYNEQFF	TRBV19	TRBJ2-1	.	13	.
TGTGCCAGCAGCTTAACTAGCGCAAGGTTTCTGTTTTTT	CASSLTSARFLFF	TRBV7-2	TRBJ2-2	TRBD2	13	once
TGTGCCAGCAGTTCCGCGGGGTCGGCCTACGAGCAGTACTTC	CASSSAGSAYEQYF	TRBV7-6	TRBJ2-7	.	14	.
TGTGCCAGCAGCCACGGGACTCCCGGCTTTTACGAGCAGTACTTC	CASSHGTPGFYEQYF	TRBV5-4	TRBJ2-7	.	15	.
TGTGCCAGCAGCGTCTCTCGGGGTTCCTACGAGCAGTACTTC	CASSVSRGSYEQYF	TRBV5-4	TRBJ2-7	.	14	.
TGCGCCAGCAGCCAAGCGGGGAGGGAGCAGTACTTC	CASSQAGREQYF	TRBV4-1	TRBJ2-5	TRBD2	12	.
TGTGCCAGCAGTTACGACTCGAAGGTAAACGCTTTTTTT	CASSYDSKVNAFF	TRBV6-6	TRBJ1-1	.	13	.